These 19 T cell receptor beta chains originate from one sample sequenced in a study of blood T cells in healthy people across ages. The use of a sample-barcoded 5' primer and a J-beta primer mix characterized a second PCR of roughly 6 to 12 cycles. Via MiXCR, TCRdb re-called the 5' RACE reads, giving one row per CDR3 protein. The data hold over 600,000 distinct CDR3 sequences, with roughly 20% observed a single time. Input material: blood. The receptors originated from an older man in good health.

The chain combines TRBV5-1 with TRBJ2-5; TRBD1 aligns across 12 bases. Germline trimming cut 4 bases from V and 4 bases from J; bases unmatched to any gene: 5. The germline CDR1 and CDR2 sequences are SGHRS and YFSETQ. This CDR3 region has 15 residues. In DNA, the CDR3 is TGCGCCAGCAGCCTCGGGACAGGGGGCGCAGAGACCCAGTACTTC. Protein: CASSLGTGGAETQYF.

Comments on this clonotype: A much more abundant neighbour one base away suggests this may be a read error. J is TRBJ2-5 and V is TRBV20-1; D not resolved. The end of the DNA fits TRBJ2-7 better, so the J call may be wrong. Germline CDR1 DFQATT, CDR2 SNEGSKA (reference sequence). There are 12 residues in the CDR3. The CDR3 DNA reads TGCAATGCTAGGAGCACCTCCTACGAGCAGTACTTC. Amino acid sequence: CNARSTSYEQYF.

This clonotype was counted only a few times. The gene calls are TRBV5-1 and TRBJ1-3; 7 bases are shared with TRBD1. The CDR3 is 15 amino acids. Germline loops: CDR1 SGHRS, CDR2 YFSETQ. Trimming cost V 6 bases and J 4 bases; bases outside gene matches: 10. CDR3 region: CASIGDRVAGNTIYF. CDR3 bases: TGCGCCAGCATAGGCGACAGGGTCGCCGGAAACACCATATATTTT. Full variable domain (remainder filled in from reference TRBV5-1 and TRBJ1-3): KAGVTQTPRYLIKTRGQQVTLSCSPISGHRSVSWYQQTPGQGLQFLFEYFSETQRNKGNFPGRFSGRQFSNSRSEMNVSTLELGDSALYLCASIGDRVAGNTIYFGEGSWLTVV.

This clonotype was observed a few times. The rearrangement uses TRBV20-1 and TRBJ2-7; no clear D gene. The CDR3 contains 11 residues. Germline CDR1 reads DFQATT; CDR2 reads SNEGSKA (reference sequence). Trimming stripped 6 bases from V and 2 bases from J, with 8 bases between. CDR3 DNA sequence: TGCAGTGCCCAGATTACCTACGAGCAGTACTTC. Its protein product is CSAQITYEQYF.

The J gene is TRBJ1-1, the V gene TRBV20-1, with 7 positions matching TRBD1. V was clipped by 3 bases and J by 5 bases; unmatched bases: 9. CDR3 length: 14 residues. Germline values: CDR1 DFQATT, CDR2 SNEGSKA (reference sequence). This chain's CDR3 is CSARRGGGGTEAFF. The CDR3 DNA is TGCAGTGCTAGGAGGGGAGGGGGCGGGACTGAAGCTTTCTTT.

Concerning this clonotype: The CDR3 does not end in the conserved phenylalanine or tryptophan, so this is likely a read error. J is TRBJ2-1 and V is TRBV5-5; possibly TRBD2 for D (7 bases). V was cut by 0 bases and J by 7 bases, with 17 bases left in between. This CDR3 is built from 16 residues. Looked up from germline, CDR1 is SGHKS and CDR2 is YYEKEE (reference sequence). CDR3 sequence (DNA): TGTGCCAGCAGCTTGGGGTGGCAGGGGAGGGTAAATGAGCAGTTCCTC. Residues: CASSLGWQGRVNEQFL.

This clonotype was counted between two and nine times. The V gene is TRBV15, the J gene TRBJ2-4; TRBD1 aligns across 7 bases. The germline V gene has CDR1 LNHNV and CDR2 YYDKDF (reference sequence). The CDR3 is 15 residues long. J gave up 4 bases and V 1 base, and 4 bases lay outside the gene matches. CDR3 DNA: TGTGCCACCAGCAGAGGAAGGGACAGTAAAAACATTCAGTACTTC. Amino acids: CATSRGRDSKNIQYF.

The V and J genes are TRBV5-1 and TRBJ2-7; TRBD2 is a possible D gene (5 bases). CDR3 length equals 15 residues. Trimming stripped 1 base from V and 0 bases from J, with 11 bases between. CDR1 and CDR2 from the germline V gene are SGHRS and YFSETQ. The CDR3 sequence: CASSLSGAVSYEQYF. In nucleotides, the CDR3 is TGCGCCAGCAGCTTGAGCGGTGCGGTCTCCTACGAGCAGTACTTC.

At least ten counts were recorded for this clonotype. This chain links TRBV2 with TRBJ1-1, with D maybe TRBD1 (6 bases). Looked up from germline, CDR1 is SNHLY and CDR2 is FYNNEI. The CDR3 totals 16 residues. Deletions cut 5 bases from V and 4 bases from J, with 20 bases between. In nucleotides, the CDR3 is TGTGCCAGCAGTTTGGGGGCAGGGACGTTGGGCACTGAAGCTTTCTTT. Its translation is CASSLGAGTLGTEAFF.

This clonotype was found a few times. The chain joins TRBV6-4 to TRBJ2-3; the match to TRBD2 covers 11 bases. Germline assignment: CDR1 MRHNA and CDR2 SNTAGT. V lost 3 bases, J lost 2 bases, and 1 base stayed unmatched. The length of the CDR3 is 15 residues. The CDR3 reads CASSEGLAVTDTQYF. CDR3 nucleotide sequence: TGTGCCAGCAGTGAGGGACTAGCGGTCACAGATACGCAGTATTTT.

This clonotype showed up just a few times. The V call is TRBV20-1, the J call TRBJ2-1; possibly TRBD2 for D (6 bases). Germline V gene sequence: CDR1 DFQATT, CDR2 SNEGSKA (reference sequence). Trimming took off 3 bases at V and 7 bases at J, with 16 bases between the two ends. This CDR3 has 14 residues. This CDR3 is CSASPPGDVNEQFF. CDR3 coding DNA: TGCAGTGCTAGCCCTCCGGGAGATGTGAATGAGCAGTTCTTC.

The chain is built from TRBV28 and TRBJ2-7; D gene unclear. This CDR3 comprises 14 residues. The V end lost 11 bases, the J end lost 0 bases, and 17 bases lay between the germline ends. Germline V CDR1 and CDR2: MDHEN, SYDVKM. The CDR3 DNA reads TGTGCCTCTAGGGCGGCTGGGGACTCCTACGAGCAGTACTTC. Translation gives CASRAAGDSYEQYF.

The chain combines TRBV30 with TRBJ2-5; 8 bases map to TRBD1. J was trimmed by 5 bases and V by 1 base; bases with no gene match: 6. This CDR3 is built from 14 residues. CDR1 is GTSNPN, CDR2 SVGIG, per germline (reference sequence). The CDR3 DNA sequence: TGTGCCTGGAGTGGCTCAGGGGGCTGGGAGACCCAGTACTTC. Protein product: CAWSGSGGWETQYF.

A few counts support this clonotype. This rearrangement joins TRBV4-3 to TRBJ2-7; D call uncertain. Trimming took 1 base from V and 1 from J, leaving 11 bases between them. The CDR3 totals 15 residues. CDR1 and CDR2 (germline): LGHNA, YSLEER. The CDR3: CASSQGLTASYEQYF. CDR3 coding DNA: TGCGCCAGCAGCCAAGGACTTACAGCGTCCTACGAGCAGTACTTC.

This clonotype was seen a few times. V usage is TRBV12-5 and J usage is TRBJ2-7, with 9 positions matching TRBD2. CDR1 is LGHNT and CDR2 is FRNRAP in the germline V gene. The CDR3 loop spans 14 amino acids. Germline trimming cut 1 base from V and 6 bases from J; bases unmatched to any gene: 4. The CDR3 DNA follows: TGTGCTAGTGGTTTGGAGGGACTAGCTCTCGAGCAGTACTTC. This gives the protein CASGLEGLALEQYF.

The chain is built from TRBV12-3 or TRBV12-4 and TRBJ2-1; maybe TRBD1 (6 bases). There are 15 residues in the CDR3. The V and J ends lost 3 bases and 2 bases respectively, with 11 bases between them. The CDR3 nucleotides read TGTGCCAGCAGTTTGAAGACAGGCACCTACAATGAGCAGTTCTTC. Amino acid sequence: CASSLKTGTYNEQFF.

This chain uses TRBV28 with TRBJ2-1; D might be TRBD1 or TRBD2, each matching 5 bases. The J call may not be correct, given that the DNA end is closer to TRBJ2-7. The CDR3 sequence is 15 residues long. Germline CDR1 MDHEN, CDR2 SYDVKM. CDR3 nucleotide sequence: TGTGCCAGCAGGTCCCCGGGACCACGATCCTACGAGCAGTACTTC. Residues: CASRSPGPRSYEQYF.

This clonotype was seen many times. The chain couples TRBV12-3 or TRBV12-4 to TRBJ1-3; D is ambiguous. The V end lost 6 bases, the J end lost 3 bases, and 9 bases lay between the germline ends. The CDR3 sequence is 13 residues long. For the CDR3, the DNA is TGTGCCAGCAGCCTGGGGAATGGAAACACCATATATTTT. Translated: CASSLGNGNTIYF.

The chain has TRBV10-3 and TRBJ2-7; 7 positions match TRBD1. The germline V gene has CDR1 ENHRY and CDR2 SYGVKD. The V gene end was trimmed by 2 bases and the J gene end by 1 base; junction bases not matched to a gene: 11. CDR3 length equals 17 residues. CDR3 amino acids: CAISEKLIRQGSYEQYF. The CDR3 coding sequence is TGTGCCATCAGTGAGAAGCTAATTAGACAGGGATCCTACGAGCAGTACTTC.